Following are 18 T cell receptor beta chains from one sample sequenced in a study of blood T cells in healthy people across ages. Using a J-beta primer mix together with a sample-barcoded 5' primer, a second PCR was run for roughly 7 to 11 cycles. TCRdb independently ran MiXCR on the 5' RACE reads; one entry per CDR3 protein. The sample lists more than 800,000 distinct CDR3 sequences; under 35% were seen once. The sequencing sample was made of blood. These TCRs come from a woman aged 80 or older in good health.

This clonotype has at least ten counts. V and J are TRBV6-6 and TRBJ2-7; 9 bases are a match to TRBD1. The germline gives CDR1 MNHNY, CDR2 SVGAGI (reference sequence). CDR3 length: 16 residues. Losses at the gene ends were 2 bases for V and 2 bases for J; bases not matched to a gene: 7. DNA of the CDR3: TGTGCCAGCAGTTACCCCCCGGGACAGGGAGCCTACGAGCAGTACTTC. This gives the protein CASSYPPGQGAYEQYF.

This clonotype was detected many times. V gene TRBV20-1 combines with J gene TRBJ1-5; the D is unclear. This CDR3 contains 15 residues. CDR1 and CDR2 (germline): DFQATT, SNEGSKA (reference sequence). Trimming removed 0 bases at V and 0 bases at J, with 9 bases between. Here the CDR3 DNA reads TGCAGTGCTAGAGATGGGGAATATAGCAATCAGCCCCAGCATTTT. Translation gives CSARDGEYSNQPQHF.

This clonotype has at least ten counts. V is TRBV5-1 and J is TRBJ2-5, with D possibly matching TRBD1 (6 bases). Germline loops: CDR1 SGHRS, CDR2 YFSETQ. Trimming removed 4 bases from V and 1 base from J, with 11 bases in between. There are 14 residues in the CDR3. CDR3 sequence (DNA): TGCGCCAGCAGCGCGTCGACAGGCCAAGAGACCCAGTACTTC. Amino acid sequence: CASSASTGQETQYF.

This clonotype was seen only a few times. The rearrangement joins TRBV5-1 to TRBJ2-2; 7 nucleotides match TRBD1. The J segment lost 1 base and the V segment lost 3 bases, leaving 9 bases of the junction unmatched. There are 17 residues in the CDR3. Germline CDR1 is SGHRS and CDR2 is YFSETQ. In nucleotides, the CDR3 is TGCGCCAGCAGCTCTACGGGACAGATGATGAACACCGGGGAGCTGTTTTTT. Its translation is CASSSTGQMMNTGELFF.

This clonotype was recorded only once. The rearrangement joins TRBV20-1 to TRBJ2-7, with TRBD1 matching over 11 bases. The closer fit of TRBJ2-5 to the DNA end suggests the J call may be wrong. CDR1 and CDR2 (germline): DFQATT, SNEGSKA (reference sequence). The CDR3 has 15 residues. The CDR3 loop is CSARPLGQGVKTQYF. In DNA form, the CDR3 reads TGCAGTGCTCGACCCCTGGGACAGGGGGTCAAGACCCAGTACTTC.

The V call is TRBV12-3 or TRBV12-4, the J call TRBJ2-3, with 12 bases fitting TRBD2. V shed 7 bases, J shed 4 bases, and the junction held 9 bases outside the gene matches. This CDR3 spans 16 amino acids. The CDR3 loop is CASKRLAGVSPDTQYF. The CDR3, as DNA: TGTGCCAGCAAAAGACTAGCGGGAGTGTCCCCAGATACGCAGTATTTT.

For this clonotype: This could be a read error, since a much larger clone is one nucleotide away. The chain carries TRBV6-5 and TRBJ2-4, with 10 positions matching TRBD2. Looked up from germline, CDR1 is MNHEY and CDR2 is SVGAGI. The CDR3 extends over 19 amino acids. For the CDR3, the DNA is TGTGCCAGCAGTCACTCTACTAGCGGGGCCGGTGGAGCCAAAAACATTCAGTACTTC. Translating it yields CASSHSTSGAGGAKNIQYF.

This clonotype was counted a few times. The chain has TRBV18 and TRBJ1-5; D not certain. V was cut by 6 bases and J by 8 bases, with 11 bases left in between. This CDR3 is 12 amino acids long. Per the germline V gene, CDR1 is KGHSH and CDR2 is LQKENI. CDR3 residues: CASSEGVKPQHF. CDR3 in DNA: TGTGCCAGCTCTGAGGGTGTCAAGCCCCAGCATTTT. The full variable domain, completed using reference TRBV18 and TRBJ1-5, is NAGVMQNPRHLVRRRGQEARLRCSPMKGHSHVYWYRQLPEEGLKFMVYLQKENIIDESGMPKERFSAEFPKEGPSILRIQQVVRGDSAAYFCASSEGVKPQHFGDGTRLSIL.

The CDR3: CASSPPPSSSYNEQFF. CDR3 bases: TGTGCCAGCTCACCACCCCCATCGAGCTCCTACAATGAGCAGTTCTTC. The V and J genes are TRBV18 and TRBJ2-1; D is ambiguous. There are 16 residues in the CDR3. Germline CDR1 reads KGHSH; CDR2 reads LQKENI. V was clipped by 0 bases and J by 0 bases, with 9 bases between them.

At least ten counts were recorded for this clonotype. V is TRBV5-4 and J is TRBJ2-3, with 7 bases aligning to TRBD2. The junction had 5 bases not matched to a gene; V was cut back by 4 bases and J by 0 bases. The CDR3 runs 15 residues. Germline V CDR1 and CDR2: SGHNT, YYREEE (reference sequence). CDR3 region: CASSQSGASTDTQYF. Written as DNA, the CDR3 is TGTGCCAGCAGCCAAAGCGGGGCTAGCACAGATACGCAGTATTTT. Variable domain in full (rest from reference TRBV5-4 and TRBJ2-3): ETGVTQSPTHLIKTRGQQVTLRCSSQSGHNTVSWYQQALGQGPQFIFQYYREEENGRGNFPPRFSGLQFPNYSSELNVNALELDDSALYLCASSQSGASTDTQYFGPGTRLTVL.

This clonotype was seen ten or more times. V is TRBV20-1 and J is TRBJ1-2, with 9 bases fitting TRBD1. After removal of 1 base from V and 6 bases from J, the junction contained 6 bases not matched to a gene. CDR1 and CDR2 (germline): DFQATT, SNEGSKA (reference sequence). This CDR3 spans 14 amino acids. In DNA, the CDR3 is TGCAGTGCTAGAGGGGACAGGGAGGTGGATGGCTACACCTTC. Amino acid sequence: CSARGDREVDGYTF.

This clonotype was seen a handful of times. V usage is TRBV5-1 and J usage is TRBJ1-1, with D tentatively TRBD1 (6 bases). The CDR3 is 15 amino acids. Germline values: CDR1 SGHRS, CDR2 YFSETQ. Between the trimmed V and J ends, which lost 5 bases and 5 bases, there was a span of 19 bases. CDR3: CASRLEPGDWTEAFF. Written as DNA, the CDR3 is TGCGCCAGCAGGCTGGAGCCAGGGGATTGGACTGAAGCTTTCTTT.

This clonotype was counted ten times or more. The rearrangement joins TRBV6-2 or TRBV6-3 to TRBJ1-5, with 7 nucleotides matching TRBD1. The CDR3 totals 15 residues. CDR1 is MNHEY, CDR2 SVGEGT, per germline. V shed 8 bases, J shed 2 bases, and the junction held 9 bases outside the gene matches. The CDR3 DNA is TGTGCCAGCGGGGGGGACAGCTTCGGCAATCAGCCCCAGCATTTT. Amino acid sequence: CASGGDSFGNQPQHF.

Many counts were recorded for this clonotype. The gene calls are TRBV5-1 and TRBJ2-3, with a tentative D call TRBD1 (5 bases). Trimming stripped 4 bases from V and 6 bases from J, with 9 bases between. The CDR3 extends over 12 amino acids. The germline CDR1 and CDR2 sequences are SGHRS and YFSETQ. The CDR3 loop is CASSQGADTQYF. DNA for the CDR3: TGCGCCAGCAGCCAAGGGGCGGATACGCAGTATTTT.

This clonotype was recorded many times. This sequence joins TRBV12-3 or TRBV12-4 and TRBJ2-1; possible D gene TRBD1, 5 bases. The CDR3 length is 15 residues. V lost 3 bases to trimming and J lost 6 bases, with 15 bases between them. The CDR3 DNA follows: TGTGCCAGCAGTTTGGGGCAGGGAATGGGCAATGAGCAGTTCTTC. Its translation is CASSLGQGMGNEQFF.

This clonotype showed up many times. The rearrangement links TRBV9 to TRBJ2-1, with a weak D call TRBD2 (7 bases). CDR1 and CDR2 (germline): SGDLS, YYNGEE. Trimming shortened V by 0 bases and J by 6 bases, and 10 bases separated the two germline ends. The CDR3 has 14 amino acids. The CDR3 loop reads CASSVVGGANEQFF. As DNA, the CDR3 is TGTGCCAGCAGCGTAGTGGGGGGGGCCAATGAGCAGTTCTTC.

Concerning this clonotype itself: One junction end does not reproduce the germline sequence, and a read error may be involved. V usage is TRBV6-2 or TRBV6-3 and J usage is TRBJ2-2, with D tentatively TRBD1 or TRBD2 (6 bases each). This CDR3 is 16 amino acids long. CDR1 and CDR2 from the germline V gene are MNHEY and SVGEGT. The CDR3 protein is CATRRWGAANTGERFF. The DNA for the CDR3 is TGTGCCACGAGAAGGTGGGGGGCCGCGAACACCGGGGAGCGGTTTTTT.

This clonotype has more than one count but fewer than ten. V is TRBV7-2 and J is TRBJ1-1; D gene uncertain. The CDR3 is made up of 15 amino acids. Trimming pared 5 bases from V and 2 bases from J, leaving 15 bases between. Germline lookup yields CDR1 SGHTA and CDR2 FQGNSA. CDR3 in amino acids: CASSLLSSPNTEAFF. The CDR3 bases are TGTGCCAGCAGCCTCTTAAGCTCACCCAACACTGAAGCTTTCTTT.